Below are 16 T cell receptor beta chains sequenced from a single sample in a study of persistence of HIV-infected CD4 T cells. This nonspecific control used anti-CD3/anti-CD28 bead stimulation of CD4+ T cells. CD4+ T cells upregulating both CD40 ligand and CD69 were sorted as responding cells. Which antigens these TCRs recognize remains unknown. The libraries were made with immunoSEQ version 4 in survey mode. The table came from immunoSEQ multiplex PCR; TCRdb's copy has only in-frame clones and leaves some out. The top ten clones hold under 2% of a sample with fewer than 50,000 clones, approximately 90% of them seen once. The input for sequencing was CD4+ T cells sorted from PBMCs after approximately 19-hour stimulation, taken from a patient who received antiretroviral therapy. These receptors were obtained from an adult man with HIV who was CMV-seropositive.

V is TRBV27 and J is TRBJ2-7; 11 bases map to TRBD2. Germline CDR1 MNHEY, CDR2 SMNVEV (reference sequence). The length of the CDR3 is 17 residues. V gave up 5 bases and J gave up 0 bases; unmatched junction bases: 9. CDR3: CASSTWTSGRISYEQYF. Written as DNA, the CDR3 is TGTGCCAGCAGTACGTGGACTAGCGGGCGGATCTCCTACGAGCAGTACTTC.

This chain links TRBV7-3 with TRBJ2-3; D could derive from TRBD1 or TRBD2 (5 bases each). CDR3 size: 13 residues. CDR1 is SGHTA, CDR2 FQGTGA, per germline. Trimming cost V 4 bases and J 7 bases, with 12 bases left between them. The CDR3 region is CASSSGTVNTQYF. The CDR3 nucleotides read TGTGCCAGCAGCTCCGGGACCGTCAATACGCAGTATTTT.

The CDR3 nucleotides are TGTGCCAGCAGCTCGGCCCCTCCTTTCTACGAGCAGTACTTC. Residues: CASSSAPPFYEQYF. The chain links TRBV7-3 to TRBJ2-7, with D unresolved. The CDR3 has 14 amino acids. Per germline, CDR1 SGHTA and CDR2 FQGTGA. The ends were cut back, 4 bases at V and 3 bases at J, with 13 bases in the middle.

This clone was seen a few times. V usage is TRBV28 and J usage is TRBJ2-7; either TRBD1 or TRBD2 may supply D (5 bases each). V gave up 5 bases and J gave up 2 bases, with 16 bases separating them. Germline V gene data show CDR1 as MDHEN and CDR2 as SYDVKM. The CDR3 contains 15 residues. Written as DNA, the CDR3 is TGTGCCAGCAGTCGCCCCAGGGAGAGGGCCTACGAGCAGTACTTC. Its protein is CASSRPRERAYEQYF. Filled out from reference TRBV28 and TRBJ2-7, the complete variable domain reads DVKVTQSSRYLVKRTGEKVFLECVQDMDHENMFWYRQDPGLGLRLIYFSYDVKMKEKGDIPEGYSVSREKKERFSLILESASTNQTSMYLCASSRPRERAYEQYFGPGTRLTVT.

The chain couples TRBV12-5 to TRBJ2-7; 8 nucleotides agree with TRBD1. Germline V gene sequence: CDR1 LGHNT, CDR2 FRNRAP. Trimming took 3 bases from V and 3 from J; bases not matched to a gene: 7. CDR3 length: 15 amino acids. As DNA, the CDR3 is TGTGCTAGTGGTTTCCCCTCGACAGGGGTCTACGAGCAGTACTTC. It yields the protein CASGFPSTGVYEQYF.

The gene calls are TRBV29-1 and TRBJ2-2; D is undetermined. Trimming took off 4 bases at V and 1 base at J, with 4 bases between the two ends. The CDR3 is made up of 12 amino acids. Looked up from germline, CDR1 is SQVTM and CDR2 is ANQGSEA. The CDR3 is CSVGGNTGELFF. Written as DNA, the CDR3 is TGCAGCGTTGGGGGGAACACCGGGGAGCTGTTTTTT.

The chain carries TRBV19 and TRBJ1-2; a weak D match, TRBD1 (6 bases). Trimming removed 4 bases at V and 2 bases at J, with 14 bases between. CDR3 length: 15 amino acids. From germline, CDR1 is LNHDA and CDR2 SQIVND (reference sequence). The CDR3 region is CASSRQAYVNYGYTF. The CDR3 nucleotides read TGTGCCAGTAGTAGACAGGCCTACGTAAACTATGGCTACACCTTC. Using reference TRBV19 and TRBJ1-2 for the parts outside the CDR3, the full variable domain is DGGITQSPKYLFRKEGQNVTLSCEQNLNHDAMYWYRQDPGQGLRLIYYSQIVNDFQKGDIAEGYSVSREKKESFPLTVTSAQKNPTAFYLCASSRQAYVNYGYTFGSGTRLTVV.

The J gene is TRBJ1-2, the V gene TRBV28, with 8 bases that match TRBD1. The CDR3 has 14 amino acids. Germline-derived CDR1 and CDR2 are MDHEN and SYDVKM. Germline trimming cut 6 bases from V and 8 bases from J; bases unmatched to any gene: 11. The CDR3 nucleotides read TGTGCCAGCAGATCGACAGGGGCTGTAGCGGGCTACACCTTC. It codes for CASRSTGAVAGYTF.

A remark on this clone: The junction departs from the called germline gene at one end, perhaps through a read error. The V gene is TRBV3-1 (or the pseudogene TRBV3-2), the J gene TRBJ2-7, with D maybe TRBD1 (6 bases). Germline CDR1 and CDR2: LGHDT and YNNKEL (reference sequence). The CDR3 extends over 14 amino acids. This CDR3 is CASSQGQSAYEQYF. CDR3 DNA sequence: TGTGCCAGCAGTCAAGGACAGTCGGCCTACGAGCAGTACTTC.

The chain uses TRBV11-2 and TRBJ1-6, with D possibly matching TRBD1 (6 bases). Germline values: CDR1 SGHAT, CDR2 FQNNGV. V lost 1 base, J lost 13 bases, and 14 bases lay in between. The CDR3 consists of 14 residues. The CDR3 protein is CASSLARDNRPLHF. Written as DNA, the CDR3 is TGTGCCAGCAGCTTAGCTCGGGACAACCGGCCCCTCCACTTT.

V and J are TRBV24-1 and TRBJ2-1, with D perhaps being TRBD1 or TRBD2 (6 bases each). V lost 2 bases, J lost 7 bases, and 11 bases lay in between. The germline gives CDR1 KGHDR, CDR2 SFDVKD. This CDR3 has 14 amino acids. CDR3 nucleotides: TGTGCCACCAGTGATTATCGAGGGGGGAATGAGCAGTTCTTC. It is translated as CATSDYRGGNEQFF.

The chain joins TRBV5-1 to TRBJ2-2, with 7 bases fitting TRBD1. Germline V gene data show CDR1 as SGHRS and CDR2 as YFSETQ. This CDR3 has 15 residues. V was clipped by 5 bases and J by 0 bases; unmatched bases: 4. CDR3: CASRSGTANTGELFF. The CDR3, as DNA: TGCGCCAGCAGATCCGGGACAGCGAACACCGGGGAGCTGTTTTTT.

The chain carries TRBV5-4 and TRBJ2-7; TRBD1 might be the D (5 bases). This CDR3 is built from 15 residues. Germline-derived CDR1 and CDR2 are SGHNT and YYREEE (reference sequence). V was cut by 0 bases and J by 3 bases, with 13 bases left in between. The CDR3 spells CASSLAGASGYEQYF. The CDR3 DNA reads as TGTGCCAGCAGCTTGGCTGGGGCTAGTGGCTACGAGCAGTACTTC.

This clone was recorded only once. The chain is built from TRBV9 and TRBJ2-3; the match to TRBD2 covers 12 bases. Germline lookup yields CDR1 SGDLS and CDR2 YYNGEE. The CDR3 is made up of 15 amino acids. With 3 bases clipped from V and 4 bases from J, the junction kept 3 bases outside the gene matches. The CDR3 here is CASSALAGGPDTQYF. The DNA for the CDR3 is TGTGCCAGCAGCGCACTAGCGGGGGGCCCAGATACGCAGTATTTT. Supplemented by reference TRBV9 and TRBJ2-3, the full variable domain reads DSGVTQTPKHLITATGQRVTLRCSPRSGDLSVYWYQQSLDQGLQFLIQYYNGEERAKGNILERFSAQQFPDLHSELNLSSLELGDSALYFCASSALAGGPDTQYFGPGTRLTVL.

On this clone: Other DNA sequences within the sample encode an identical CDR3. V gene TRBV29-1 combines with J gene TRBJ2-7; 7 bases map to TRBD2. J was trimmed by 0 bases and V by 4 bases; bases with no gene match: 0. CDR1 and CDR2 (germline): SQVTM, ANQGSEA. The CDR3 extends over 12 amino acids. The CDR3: CSVGGSSYEQYF. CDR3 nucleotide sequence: TGCAGCGTTGGCGGGAGCTCCTACGAGCAGTACTTC.

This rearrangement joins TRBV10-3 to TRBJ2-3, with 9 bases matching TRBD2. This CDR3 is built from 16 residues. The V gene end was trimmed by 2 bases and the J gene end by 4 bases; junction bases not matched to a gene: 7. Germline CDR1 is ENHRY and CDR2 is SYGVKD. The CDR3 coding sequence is TGTGCCATCAGTGAGAATAGCGGGGGTTTAGCAGATACGCAGTATTTT. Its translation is CAISENSGGLADTQYF.